The rows below give T cell receptor beta chains drawn from one sample of a study of blood T cell repertoires in COVID-19. Profiled with immunoSEQ multiplex PCR; TCRdb holds only in-frame clones, not every one. This sample yields some 180,000 clones, of which around 87% are seen a single time; 0.55% to 0.8% belongs to the top ten. The material sequenced was peripheral blood. The receptors originated from a man between 45 and 60 years old with acute or convalescent COVID-19. CDR3s include the opening cysteine and the closing phenylalanine or tryptophan. The order of the fields is D gene, V gene, clone size, J gene, CDR3 DNA, CDR3 protein. The D gene is left open where the match is weak. The size of a clone is reported for some rows only, either as once, few or many, or as a class for expanded clones.

D gene: NA; V gene: TRBV3-1/TRBV3-2; clone size: once; J gene: TRBJ1-1; CDR3 DNA: TGTGCCAGCAGGGACTCGACGAACACTGAAGCTTTCTTT; CDR3 protein: CASRDSTNTEAFF
D gene: TRBD2; V gene: TRBV2; clone size: NA; J gene: TRBJ2-1; CDR3 DNA: TGTGCCAGCAGAACTCGAGCGGGGCATGAGCAGTTCTTC; CDR3 protein: CASRTRAGHEQFF
D gene: NA; V gene: TRBV18; clone size: NA; J gene: TRBJ1-5; CDR3 DNA: TGTGCCAGCTCACAATCTGGCAATCAGCCCCAGCATTTT; CDR3 protein: CASSQSGNQPQHF
D gene: TRBD1; V gene: TRBV6-5; clone size: once; J gene: TRBJ1-2; CDR3 DNA: TGTGCCAGCACCTACAGGGGCGACTATGGCTACACCTTC; CDR3 protein: CASTYRGDYGYTF
D gene: NA; V gene: TRBV19; clone size: NA; J gene: TRBJ1-2; CDR3 DNA: TGTGCCAGTAGTATTCGACAGGTGGATGGCTACACCTTC; CDR3 protein: CASSIRQVDGYTF
D gene: NA; V gene: TRBV20-1; clone size: NA; J gene: TRBJ1-4; CDR3 DNA: TGCAGTGCTAGGGCTCAAAGAGGACTGTTTTTT; CDR3 protein: CSARAQRGLFF
D gene: TRBD1; V gene: TRBV5-1; clone size: NA; J gene: TRBJ1-1; CDR3 DNA: TGCGCCAGCAGCTTGTTGGTTGGGACAGGGGAGGTTGAAGCTTTCTTT; CDR3 protein: CASSLLVGTGEVEAFF
D gene: NA; V gene: TRBV19; clone size: NA; J gene: TRBJ1-5; CDR3 DNA: TGTGCCAGTAGACAGGGCAATCAGCCCCAGCATTTT; CDR3 protein: CASRQGNQPQHF
D gene: NA; V gene: TRBV7-9; clone size: NA; J gene: TRBJ1-1; CDR3 DNA: TGTGCCAGCAGCTTAGTACTGGGAGGCACTGAAGCTTTCTTT; CDR3 protein: CASSLVLGGTEAFF
D gene: TRBD1; V gene: TRBV5-1; clone size: NA; J gene: TRBJ1-1; CDR3 DNA: TGCGCCAGCAGCTTCTTTGGGACAGGAGGGTCCACTGAAGCTTTCTTT; CDR3 protein: CASSFFGTGGSTEAFF
D gene: NA; V gene: TRBV7-6; clone size: once; J gene: TRBJ2-1; CDR3 DNA: TGTGCCAGCAGCTTATACTCAGGTGATCTCGGGCAGTTCTTC; CDR3 protein: CASSLYSGDLGQFF
D gene: NA; V gene: TRBV7-9; clone size: NA; J gene: TRBJ1-2; CDR3 DNA: TGTGCCAGCAGCTTAGGGAGGGGTAGTGGCTACACCTTC; CDR3 protein: CASSLGRGSGYTF
D gene: TRBD1; V gene: TRBV29-1; clone size: NA; J gene: TRBJ2-1; CDR3 DNA: TGCAGCGTTGATAAGGGGGCCCCGTACAATGAGCAGTTCTTC; CDR3 protein: CSVDKGAPYNEQFF
D gene: NA; V gene: TRBV6-5; clone size: NA; J gene: TRBJ1-3; CDR3 DNA: TGTGCCACCAGTCGGGGGTACGGAAACACCATATATTTT; CDR3 protein: CATSRGYGNTIYF
D gene: TRBD1; V gene: TRBV6-5; clone size: NA; J gene: TRBJ1-2; CDR3 DNA: TGTGCCAGCAGCGACAGGGGTTCGGGGAACTATGGCTACACCTTC; CDR3 protein: CASSDRGSGNYGYTF
D gene: NA; V gene: TRBV30; clone size: NA; J gene: TRBJ1-6; CDR3 DNA: TGTGCCTGGAGTGTACGGGGTACAGGGAGAATCTCCTCACCCCTCCACTTT; CDR3 protein: CAWSVRGTGRISSPLHF
D gene: TRBD2; V gene: TRBV7-6; clone size: NA; J gene: TRBJ2-3; CDR3 DNA: TGTGCCAGCAGCTTAGGGGAGGCGAGCGGGAGGAGGGCAGATACGCAGTATTTT; CDR3 protein: CASSLGEASGRRADTQYF
D gene: NA; V gene: TRBV27; clone size: NA; J gene: TRBJ2-6; CDR3 DNA: TGTGCCAGCAGTTTTCAGGCTGCGCTCTCGGGGGCCAACGTCCTGACTTTC; CDR3 protein: CASSFQAALSGANVLTF
D gene: TRBD2; V gene: TRBV4-3; clone size: NA; J gene: TRBJ2-1; CDR3 DNA: TGCGCCAGCAGCCTACGACCGGCTAGCGGGGGGGCTTACAATGAGCAGTTCTTC; CDR3 protein: CASSLRPASGGAYNEQFF
D gene: TRBD1; V gene: TRBV6-5; clone size: once; J gene: TRBJ2-3; CDR3 DNA: TGTGCCAGCAGTTTACAGGGGGCGCGGACAGATACGCAGTATTTT; CDR3 protein: CASSLQGARTDTQYF
D gene: NA; V gene: TRBV7-9; clone size: NA; J gene: TRBJ2-2; CDR3 DNA: TGTGCCAGCAGCTTCTGGACTCTCCGGACCGGGGAGCTGTTTTTT; CDR3 protein: CASSFWTLRTGELFF
D gene: TRBD1; V gene: TRBV27; clone size: few; J gene: TRBJ1-6; CDR3 DNA: TGTGCCAGCAGTTTACTAGGGGGCAAGGTTTCACCCCTCCACTTT; CDR3 protein: CASSLLGGKVSPLHF
D gene: NA; V gene: TRBV6-5; clone size: once; J gene: TRBJ2-7; CDR3 DNA: TGTGCCAGCAGTTATCGGAGGGGCGGCGGGCAGTACTTC; CDR3 protein: CASSYRRGGGQYF
D gene: NA; V gene: TRBV27; clone size: few; J gene: TRBJ1-5; CDR3 DNA: TGTGCCAGCAGGCCCGACAGGAGGAATCAGCCCCAGCATTTT; CDR3 protein: CASRPDRRNQPQHF
D gene: NA; V gene: TRBV24-1; clone size: NA; J gene: TRBJ1-6; CDR3 DNA: TGTGCCACCAGTGAATTTGGGGGGTCCCTCCACTTT; CDR3 protein: CATSEFGGSLHF
D gene: TRBD1; V gene: TRBV27; clone size: NA; J gene: TRBJ1-2; CDR3 DNA: TGTGCCAGCAGTTTGGAGGCCCAGGCAGGGGGAGGCTACACCTTC; CDR3 protein: CASSLEAQAGGGYTF
D gene: TRBD1; V gene: TRBV18; clone size: NA; J gene: TRBJ2-1; CDR3 DNA: TGTGCCAGCTCACCCGACAGGGTTTGGAATGAGCAGTTCTTC; CDR3 protein: CASSPDRVWNEQFF
D gene: NA; V gene: TRBV10-3; clone size: NA; J gene: TRBJ2-5; CDR3 DNA: TGTGCCATCAGTGAAACGGACGGTGCGGGGGAGACCCAGTACTTC; CDR3 protein: CAISETDGAGETQYF
D gene: NA; V gene: TRBV28; clone size: NA; J gene: TRBJ2-1; CDR3 DNA: TGTGCCAGCAGTTTGGGGGGAAAAAGATACAATGAGCAGTTCTTC; CDR3 protein: CASSLGGKRYNEQFF
D gene: NA; V gene: TRBV7-9; clone size: NA; J gene: TRBJ1-2; CDR3 DNA: TGTGCCAGCAATCCGGACTGGGGGGGTGGCTACACCTTC; CDR3 protein: CASNPDWGGGYTF
D gene: TRBD1; V gene: TRBV19; clone size: NA; J gene: TRBJ2-7; CDR3 DNA: TGTGCCAGTAGTGGGCGGGACAGGGGTACCTACGAGCAGTACTTC; CDR3 protein: CASSGRDRGTYEQYF
D gene: NA; V gene: TRBV28; clone size: NA; J gene: TRBJ1-1; CDR3 DNA: TGTGCCAGCAACCGTTACAGTTTTGACACTGAAGCTTTCTTT; CDR3 protein: CASNRYSFDTEAFF
D gene: TRBD1; V gene: TRBV19; clone size: NA; J gene: TRBJ1-2; CDR3 DNA: TGTGCCAGTAGCCCCGCAGGGGGCTATGGCTACACCTTC; CDR3 protein: CASSPAGGYGYTF
D gene: TRBD1; V gene: TRBV5-1; clone size: NA; J gene: TRBJ1-6; CDR3 DNA: TGCGCCAGCAGCTTGGGGTTCGACAGGGACGATTCACCCCTCCACTTT; CDR3 protein: CASSLGFDRDDSPLHF
D gene: TRBD1; V gene: TRBV28; clone size: NA; J gene: TRBJ2-7; CDR3 DNA: TGTGCCAGCAGTCCCCGTAGCTACAGGGGGCATCCCGAGCAGTACTTC; CDR3 protein: CASSPRSYRGHPEQYF
D gene: NA; V gene: TRBV7-8; clone size: once; J gene: TRBJ1-3; CDR3 DNA: TGTGCCAGCAGCTTAGCTTGGCGGGAGTACTCTGGAAACACCATATATTTT; CDR3 protein: CASSLAWREYSGNTIYF
D gene: NA; V gene: TRBV18; clone size: NA; J gene: TRBJ2-1; CDR3 DNA: TGTGCCAGCTCACCACCGATCAGCGCCGACAATGAGCAGTTCTTC; CDR3 protein: CASSPPISADNEQFF
D gene: NA; V gene: TRBV27; clone size: NA; J gene: TRBJ2-7; CDR3 DNA: TGTGCCAGCAGTTTATACCCCGGGACATACGAGCAGTACTTC; CDR3 protein: CASSLYPGTYEQYF
D gene: TRBD2; V gene: TRBV27; clone size: NA; J gene: TRBJ2-1; CDR3 DNA: TGTGCCAGCAGTTCCTCGACTAGCGGGACAGCTGAGCAGTTCTTC; CDR3 protein: CASSSSTSGTAEQFF
D gene: TRBD2; V gene: TRBV5-1; clone size: NA; J gene: TRBJ2-2; CDR3 DNA: TGCGCCAGCAAAGTAGCGGGAGTTACCACCGGGGAGCTGTTTTTT; CDR3 protein: CASKVAGVTTGELFF
D gene: NA; V gene: TRBV28; clone size: NA; J gene: TRBJ1-3; CDR3 DNA: TGTGCCAGCAGAACAGGCCCTGGAAACACCATATATTTT; CDR3 protein: CASRTGPGNTIYF
D gene: NA; V gene: TRBV7-2; clone size: NA; J gene: TRBJ2-3; CDR3 DNA: TGTGCCAGCAGCTTTTGGGCCACAGATACGCAGTATTTT; CDR3 protein: CASSFWATDTQYF
D gene: TRBD1; V gene: TRBV11-3; clone size: NA; J gene: TRBJ1-2; CDR3 DNA: TGTGCCAGCAGCAAACTGGACAGGGGCACCATACGTGCTAACTATGGCTACACCTTC; CDR3 protein: CASSKLDRGTIRANYGYTF
D gene: TRBD1; V gene: TRBV10-3; clone size: NA; J gene: TRBJ1-6; CDR3 DNA: TGTGCCACCGGCGAGGGACAGGGTTTTTCACCCCTCCACTTT; CDR3 protein: CATGEGQGFSPLHF
D gene: NA; V gene: TRBV24-1; clone size: NA; J gene: TRBJ2-1; CDR3 DNA: TGTGCCACCAGTGACTCTAGCGCTGGGGGGAATGAGCAGTTCTTC; CDR3 protein: CATSDSSAGGNEQFF
D gene: TRBD2; V gene: TRBV15; clone size: NA; J gene: TRBJ2-3; CDR3 DNA: TGTGCCACCAGCAGAGATATCACCCGGAGAGGGACTAGCGGGAGCACAGATACGCAGTATTTT; CDR3 protein: CATSRDITRRGTSGSTDTQYF
D gene: NA; V gene: TRBV18; clone size: NA; J gene: TRBJ1-3; CDR3 DNA: TGTGCCAGCTCACCACGTAAGGGCAGGGAAACTGGAAACACCATATATTTT; CDR3 protein: CASSPRKGRETGNTIYF
D gene: TRBD2; V gene: TRBV9; clone size: NA; J gene: TRBJ2-2; CDR3 DNA: TGTGCCAGCAGCCTAACCCTGACTAGCGGGACGAACACCGGGGAGCTGTTTTTT; CDR3 protein: CASSLTLTSGTNTGELFF